The sequence of this TCR beta chain was determined in a study of blood T cell repertoires in COVID-19. The CDR3 has 13 residues. Germline assignment: CDR1 PRHDT and CDR2 FYEKMQ (reference sequence). Trimming removed 0 bases at V and 3 bases at J, with 5 bases between. Clones were read by immunoSEQ multiplex PCR, and TCRdb kept only the in-frame ones, dropping some. In the table there are 150,000 or so clones, 85% to 95% of which are singletons. Sequencing was performed on peripheral blood. The V and J genes are TRBV13 and TRBJ1-1; possible D gene TRBD1, 5 bases. The TCR sequence derives from a woman aged 45 to 65 with acute or convalescent COVID-19. CDR3: CASSLGRDTEAFF. CDR3 nucleotide sequence: TGTGCCAGCAGCTTAGGCAGGGACACTGAAGCTTTCTTT.